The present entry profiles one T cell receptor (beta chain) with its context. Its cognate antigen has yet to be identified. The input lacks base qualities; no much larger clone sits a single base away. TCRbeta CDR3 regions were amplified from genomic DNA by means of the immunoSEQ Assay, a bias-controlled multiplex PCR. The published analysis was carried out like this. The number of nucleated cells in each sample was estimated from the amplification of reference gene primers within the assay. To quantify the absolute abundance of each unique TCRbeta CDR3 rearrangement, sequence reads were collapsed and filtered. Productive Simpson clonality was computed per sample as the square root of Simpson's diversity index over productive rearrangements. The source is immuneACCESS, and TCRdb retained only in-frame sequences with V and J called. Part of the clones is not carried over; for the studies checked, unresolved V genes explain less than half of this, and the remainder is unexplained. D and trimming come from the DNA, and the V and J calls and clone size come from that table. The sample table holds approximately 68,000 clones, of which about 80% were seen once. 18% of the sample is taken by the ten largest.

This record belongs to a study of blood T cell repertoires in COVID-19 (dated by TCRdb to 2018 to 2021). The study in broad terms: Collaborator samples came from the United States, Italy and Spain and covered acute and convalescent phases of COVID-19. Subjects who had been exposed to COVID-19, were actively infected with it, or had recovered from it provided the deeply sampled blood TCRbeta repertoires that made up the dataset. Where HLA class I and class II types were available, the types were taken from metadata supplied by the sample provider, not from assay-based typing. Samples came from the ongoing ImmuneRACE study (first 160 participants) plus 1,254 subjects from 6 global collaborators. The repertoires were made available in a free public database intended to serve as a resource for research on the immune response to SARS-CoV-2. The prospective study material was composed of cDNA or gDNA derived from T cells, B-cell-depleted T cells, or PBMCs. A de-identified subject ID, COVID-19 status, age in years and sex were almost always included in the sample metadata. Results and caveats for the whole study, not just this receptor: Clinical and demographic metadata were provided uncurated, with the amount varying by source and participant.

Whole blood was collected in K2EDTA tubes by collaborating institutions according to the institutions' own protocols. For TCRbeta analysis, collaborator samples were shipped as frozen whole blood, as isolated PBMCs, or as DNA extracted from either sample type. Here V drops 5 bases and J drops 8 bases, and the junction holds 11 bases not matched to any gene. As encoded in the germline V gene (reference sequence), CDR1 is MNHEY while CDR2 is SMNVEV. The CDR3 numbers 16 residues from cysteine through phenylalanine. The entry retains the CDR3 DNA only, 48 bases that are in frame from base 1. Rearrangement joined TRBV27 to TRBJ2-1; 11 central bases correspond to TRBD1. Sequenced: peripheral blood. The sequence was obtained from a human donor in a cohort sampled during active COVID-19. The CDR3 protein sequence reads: CASSHRPDRGHYEQFF. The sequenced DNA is TGTGCCAGCAGTCACCGCCCGGACAGGGGGCACTATGAGCAGTTCTTC.